This T cell receptor (beta chain) stems from a study of T cells in Graves' hyperthyroidism and ophthalmopathy (dated by TCRdb to 2018 to 2020). Turning to the overall study: To identify distinguishing TCR V-J signatures, a discovery cohort of 90 to 100 patients was used, comprising roughly 45 with Graves' ophthalmopathy and 57 with stable Graves' hyperthyroidism. Prospective prediction of ophthalmopathy was tested in an independent validation cohort consisting of about 20 hyperthyroidism patients and some 17 patients who later progressed to ophthalmopathy. The approximately 95 discovery patients were divided at random into training and test sets in a 7:3 ratio. In six Graves' hyperthyroidism patients, the study also compared T-cell repertoires from thyroid tissue with T-cell repertoires from blood. Following sampling, methimazole starting at 30 mg daily was given to hyperthyroidism patients, and high-dose intravenous methylprednisolone was given to ophthalmopathy patients. The paper reports TCR Vbeta CDR3 sequencing of over 120 peripheral blood samples: approximately 41 ophthalmopathy, under 85 hyperthyroidism and around 17 progressor patients.

Amplification of TCR beta CDR3 regions was carried out from RNA transcripts. The first round of RT-PCR for the TCR CDR3 was performed with the HTBI primer set and the Qiagen OneStep RT-PCR kit. A second multiplex PCR round built the libraries, followed by size selection and purification. Libraries were sequenced paired-end with 100 bp reads on an Illumina HiSeq2000. The study's own analysis went as follows. SOAPnuke was used to process the raw data, removing reads that contained adapters or uncalled bases, had a mean Phred below 15, or lacked an exact match to the constant primer or identifier. COPE v1.2.5 was used to merge the high-quality paired reads, and each unique nucleotide sequence was defined as a clonotype. MiTCR v1.1 was used to align the clonotypes against IMGT TRBV, TRBD and TRBJ reference segments. Analysis was restricted to V-J combinations with a frequency above 0.0001, which covered 99% to 99.2% of repertoires. The TCS score was defined as the ratio of F50 (clonal expansion) to E x V (chaos), calculated using BLOSUM62-based TCRdist between CDR3 peptides within each V-J. Welch's t-statistics and random forest reduced around 520 V-J features to some 14, which were used in a naive Bayes classifier (R e1071). The public reads were quality trimmed at Q25 with fastp and then assembled into clones with MiXCR by TCRdb, keeping productive beta chains. For every CDR3 protein sequence, its rows merge into one entry that carries the most common genes and DNA. For this entry, the V and J calls and clone size follow TCRdb and not the study's own pipeline. The sample data list some 600,000 distinct CDR3 sequences, and just over 45% of these were observed just once. The ten largest clones take up about 7.9% of the sample.

Graves' hyperthyroidism was defined as stable when no progression to ophthalmopathy occurred over 18 months of follow-up. The hyperthyroidism patients were between 18 and 65 years old and newly diagnosed, with a disease duration of less than 2 months. Patients with uncontrolled infections, other autoimmune diseases, pregnancy or lactation were excluded. Clinical symptoms, serum thyroxine and TRAb, thyroid ultrasound, and orbital computed tomography formed the basis for the diagnoses. Total RNA was extracted with Trizol reagent, and quality was checked on an Agilent 2100 Bioanalyzer. This clonotype appeared many times. Its cognate antigen has yet to be identified. Base qualities are not at hand, and no much larger clone is one base apart. Points the paper makes about the study in general: Ophthalmopathy was separated from stable hyperthyroidism by a 13 V-J signature model, with around 90% sensitivity and around 81% specificity obtained in cross-validation and 80%/75% obtained in testing. In validation, the model predicted progression to ophthalmopathy with just under 71% sensitivity and about 72% specificity, a median of roughly seven months before onset. No statistical method was used to set the sample size in advance, and investigators knew the group allocation. Most expanded thyroid clonotypes (frequency above 0.001) were also detected in blood, suggesting blood repertoires may reflect thyroid immune responses.

Deletion took 8 bases off V and 3 bases off J, with a span of 10 bases between the germline ends. The CDR3 holds 12 amino acids from the cysteine to the phenylalanine. Just the 36-base CDR3 DNA is kept, in frame starting at base 1. CDR1 and CDR2 are read off the germline V gene (reference sequence) as SEHNR and FQNEAQ. Material for sequencing was peripheral blood or thyroid tissue (not recorded which). The TCR comes from a woman between 18 and 29 years old with Graves' hyperthyroidism. Donor details come from another sample of the same person, matched by shared clones. The chain couples TRBV7-9 to TRBJ1-1; perhaps TRBD1 is the D gene, with 5 bases matching. The CDR3 protein: CASHRTYTEAFF. The DNA is as follows: TGTGCCAGCCACAGGACCTACACTGAAGCTTTCTTT.